The entry below describes one T cell receptor beta chain. Produced via immunoSEQ multiplex PCR; TCRdb's table is partial and in-frame only. This sample has under 150,000 clones; 84% occur once, and the top ten carry roughly 3.9%. Trimming removed 6 bases from V and 12 bases from J, with 15 bases in between. The CDR3 has 13 amino acids. This sample is part of a study of blood T cell repertoires in COVID-19. This clonotype originated in a man aged 45-65 years in a cohort exposed to, infected with or recovered from COVID-19 (not recorded which). The chain combines TRBV12-3 or TRBV12-4 with TRBJ1-6; TRBD1 is a possible D gene (6 bases). The sequenced sample consisted of PBMCs or T cells enriched from blood (not recorded which). In DNA, the CDR3 is TGTGCCAGCAGCCCGGGACATTATGGACCCCTCCACTTT. Translated, it gives CASSPGHYGPLHF.